This T cell receptor beta chain stems from a study of monozygotic twins with inflammatory bowel disease. TCRdb re-called the 5' RACE reads; one entry per CDR3 protein, DNA not given. The sample's table shows about 380,000 distinct CDR3 sequences. The V gene's germline CDR1 is SGDLS and CDR2 YYNGEE. This CDR3 has 14 amino acids. The source of this sequence is a human donor with ulcerative colitis or Crohn's disease, or a healthy co-twin of an affected twin (not recorded which). This chain links TRBV9 with TRBJ2-1; the TRBD2 assignment by TCRdb is unverifiable without DNA. Specimen: blood. The CDR3 is CASSVGTWSDEQFF.